The 18 T cell receptor beta chains below come from one sample, sequenced in a study of blood T cell repertoires in COVID-19. The method was immunoSEQ multiplex PCR; TCRdb's version includes in-frame clones alone and lacks a portion of them. The sample has approximately 150,000 clones, 60% to 85% seen once. Sequencing was done on a sample of peripheral blood. These receptor sequences come from a man aged 45-65 years with acute or convalescent COVID-19.

The CDR3 region has the DNA TGTGCCAGCAGTACGACAGGGAACAATCAGCCCCAGCATTTT. Translated: CASSTTGNNQPQHF. V gene TRBV27 combines with J gene TRBJ1-5; 7 positions agree with TRBD1. The CDR3 is made up of 14 amino acids. Germline V gives CDR1 MNHEY, CDR2 SMNVEV (reference sequence). Germline trimming cut 5 bases from V and 3 bases from J; bases unmatched to any gene: 4.

The rearrangement links TRBV6-5 to TRBJ2-2; D possibly corresponds to TRBD1 (6 bases). CDR1 is MNHEY and CDR2 is SVGAGI in the germline V gene. This CDR3 spans 13 amino acids. V was shortened by 7 bases and J by 4 bases, with 10 bases between the two germline ends. For the CDR3, the DNA is TGTGCCAGCATGACCAGGGGCACCGGGGAGCTGTTTTTT. Protein: CASMTRGTGELFF.

The gene calls are TRBV19 and TRBJ2-7; 9 nucleotides match TRBD1. The trim removed 9 bases at V and 9 bases at J, leaving 15 bases unmatched. Germline assignment: CDR1 LNHDA and CDR2 SQIVND (reference sequence). The CDR3 spans 14 residues. CDR3 coding DNA: TGTGCCAGCGCTGAGGGACAGGGAGGTAACGCGCAGTACTTC. Its protein is CASAEGQGGNAQYF.

The chain links TRBV5-1 to TRBJ1-6, with TRBD1 matching 7 bases. CDR1 and CDR2 (germline): SGHRS, YFSETQ. CDR3 size: 15 residues. V lost 4 bases, J lost 6 bases, and 7 bases stayed unmatched. CDR3 nucleotides: TGCGCCAGCAGCGTGGCCCGGGACAGTAATTCACCCCTCCACTTT. It specifies CASSVARDSNSPLHF.

Concerning this clone: The same CDR3 is also encoded by other DNA sequences in this sample. The V call is TRBV7-2, the J call TRBJ2-7, with 7 bases fitting TRBD2. The CDR3 is made up of 15 amino acids. The germline V gene encodes CDR1 SGHTA and CDR2 FQGNSA. Trimming removed 4 bases from V and 5 bases from J; junction bases left unmatched: 11. CDR3 in amino acids: CASSWGMGEGNEQYF. In nucleotides, the CDR3 is TGTGCCAGCAGCTGGGGGATGGGGGAGGGAAACGAGCAGTACTTC.

The chain combines TRBV7-2 with TRBJ2-1; TRBD2 agrees at 8 bases. Germline trimming cut 0 bases from V and 4 bases from J; bases unmatched to any gene: 14. Germline V gene lookup returns CDR1 SGHTA and CDR2 FQGNSA. CDR3 length: 19 amino acids. DNA for the CDR3: TGTGCCAGCAGCTTAGCTTCCGCGGGGGGACGTACGACTTACAATGAGCAGTTCTTC. Its protein is CASSLASAGGRTTYNEQFF.

This chain connects TRBV10-2 to TRBJ2-2; D not resolved. V lost 2 bases and J lost 5, with 6 bases in between. Germline assignment: CDR1 WSHSY and CDR2 SAAADI. The CDR3 consists of 13 residues. Written as DNA, the CDR3 is TGCGCCAGCAGTGAGGACTCGACCGGGGAGCTGTTTTTT. Amino acid sequence: CASSEDSTGELFF.

This chain links TRBV29-1 with TRBJ1-2; the D gene is possibly TRBD1 (5 bases). Germline CDR1 SQVTM, CDR2 ANQGSEA. Deletions cut 7 bases from V and 4 bases from J, with 13 bases between. The CDR3 is made up of 12 amino acids. The CDR3 DNA sequence: TGCAGCGCGAGGGGTCCGTTCTATGGCTACACCTTC. Its translation is CSARGPFYGYTF.

The J gene is TRBJ1-5, the V gene TRBV28, with a tentative D call TRBD1 (5 bases). The germline CDR1 and CDR2 sequences are MDHEN and SYDVKM. The length of the CDR3 is 15 residues. The V and J ends lost 3 bases and 0 bases respectively, with 9 bases between them. CDR3 protein: CASSFGGDSNQPQHF. The CDR3 region has the DNA TGTGCCAGCAGTTTTGGGGGGGATAGCAATCAGCCCCAGCATTTT.

V is TRBV5-1 and J is TRBJ2-2; TRBD2 matches 8 bases. With V trimmed by 0 bases and J by 1 base, 5 bases remained unmatched. This CDR3 is 17 amino acids long. CDR1 SGHRS and CDR2 YFSETQ come from the germline V gene. The CDR3 DNA reads as TGCGCCAGCAGCTTGGGTGTCGGGACTAGGAACACCGGGGAGCTGTTTTTT. Amino acid sequence: CASSLGVGTRNTGELFF.

The genes are TRBV28 and TRBJ2-5, with TRBD1 identical over 12 bases. Germline CDR1 and CDR2: MDHEN and SYDVKM. CDR3 size: 18 residues. V shed 7 bases and J 1 base; nucleotides not matched to a gene: 13. CDR3: CASTFSIGDRGPQETQYF. In nucleotides, the CDR3 is TGTGCCAGCACCTTTTCAATCGGGGACAGGGGGCCCCAAGAGACCCAGTACTTC.

The chain joins TRBV3-1 (or the pseudogene TRBV3-2) to TRBJ2-3; D might be TRBD2 (6 bases). CDR3 length equals 15 residues. Between the trimmed V and J ends, which lost 0 bases and 3 bases, there was a span of 10 bases. The germline V gene has CDR1 LGHDT and CDR2 YNNKEL (reference sequence). CDR3 DNA: TGTGCCAGCAGCCAAGACCCGGGGGAGACAGATACGCAGTATTTT. Its translation: CASSQDPGETDTQYF.

The V gene is TRBV7-8, the J gene TRBJ2-1; TRBD2 is a possible D gene (7 bases). Germline values: CDR1 SGHVS, CDR2 FQNEAQ. Trimming stripped 1 base from V and 0 bases from J, with 10 bases between. The CDR3 is 16 amino acids. The CDR3 nucleotides are TGTGCCAGCAGCTTAGAGGGGGGGGCCTCCTACAATGAGCAGTTCTTC. As protein: CASSLEGGASYNEQFF.

V is TRBV2 and J is TRBJ2-3; a weak D match, TRBD1 (5 bases). Germline lookup yields CDR1 SNHLY and CDR2 FYNNEI. Trimming removed 4 bases from V and 0 bases from J, with 5 bases in between. The CDR3 covers 13 residues. As DNA, the CDR3 is TGTGCCAGCAGTGGGGGCAGCACAGATACGCAGTATTTT. Protein product: CASSGGSTDTQYF.

The V and J genes are TRBV19 and TRBJ1-3; 7 nucleotides line up with TRBD1. With V trimmed by 3 bases and J by 1 base, 9 bases remained unmatched. CDR3 length: 17 amino acids. Germline V gene sequence: CDR1 LNHDA, CDR2 SQIVND (reference sequence). The CDR3 spells CASSILDRRPSGNTIYF. The CDR3 coding sequence is TGTGCCAGTAGTATCCTGGACAGGAGGCCTTCTGGAAACACCATATATTTT.

This clone appeared a few times. The chain employs TRBV3-1 (or the pseudogene TRBV3-2) and TRBJ1-2, with D perhaps TRBD1 (5 bases). The V end was cut by 5 bases, the J end by 12 bases, with 16 bases between. This CDR3 is built from 12 residues. Germline values: CDR1 LGHDT, CDR2 YNNKEL (reference sequence). The CDR3 reads CASSFRQRPNTF. Written as DNA, the CDR3 is TGTGCCAGCAGCTTCCGACAGCGCCCCAACACCTTC.

This clone appeared a single time. The CDR3 nucleotides are TGTGCCAGCAGTGAAGCTGTGACAGGGATCACTGAAGCTTTCTTT. Translated: CASSEAVTGITEAFF. The V call is TRBV6-1, the J call TRBJ1-1; 7 bases line up with TRBD1. The germline V gene has CDR1 MNHNS and CDR2 SASEGT. The length of the CDR3 is 15 residues. J lost 4 bases, V lost 0 bases, and 5 bases had no gene match.

The chain employs TRBV11-3 and TRBJ2-3, with a tentative D call TRBD2 (6 bases). The CDR3 totals 14 residues. Germline V gene lookup returns CDR1 SGHNT and CDR2 YENEEA. V was pared by 4 bases and J by 1 base, with 9 bases between. The CDR3 region has the DNA TGTGCCAGCAGCTCGGGACTTCGCACAGATACGCAGTATTTT. This translates into CASSSGLRTDTQYF.